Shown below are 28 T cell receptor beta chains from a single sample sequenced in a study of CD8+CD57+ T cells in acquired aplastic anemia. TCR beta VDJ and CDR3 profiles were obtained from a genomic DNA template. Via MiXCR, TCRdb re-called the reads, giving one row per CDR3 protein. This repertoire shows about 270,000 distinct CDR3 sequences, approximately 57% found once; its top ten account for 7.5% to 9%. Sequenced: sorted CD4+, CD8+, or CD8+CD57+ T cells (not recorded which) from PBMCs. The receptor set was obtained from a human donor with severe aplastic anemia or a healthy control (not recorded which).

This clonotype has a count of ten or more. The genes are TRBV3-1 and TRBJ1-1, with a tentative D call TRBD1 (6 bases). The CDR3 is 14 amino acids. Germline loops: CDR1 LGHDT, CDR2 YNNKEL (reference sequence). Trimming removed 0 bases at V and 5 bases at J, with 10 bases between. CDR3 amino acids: CASSQEAGVTEAFF. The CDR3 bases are TGTGCCAGCAGCCAAGAAGCAGGGGTTACTGAAGCTTTCTTT.

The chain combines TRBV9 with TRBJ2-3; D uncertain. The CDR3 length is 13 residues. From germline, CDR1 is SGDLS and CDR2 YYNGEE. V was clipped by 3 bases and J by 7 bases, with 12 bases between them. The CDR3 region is CASSDVAGNTQYF. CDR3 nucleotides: TGTGCCAGCAGCGACGTGGCCGGAAATACGCAGTATTTT.

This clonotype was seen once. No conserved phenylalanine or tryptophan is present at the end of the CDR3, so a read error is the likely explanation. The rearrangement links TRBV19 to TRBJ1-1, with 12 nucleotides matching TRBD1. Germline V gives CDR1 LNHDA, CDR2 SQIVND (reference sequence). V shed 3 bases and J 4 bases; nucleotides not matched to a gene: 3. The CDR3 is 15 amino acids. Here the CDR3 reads CASSMLGQGATEAFL. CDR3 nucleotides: TGTGCCAGTAGTATGTTGGGACAGGGGGCCACTGAAGCTTTCCTT.

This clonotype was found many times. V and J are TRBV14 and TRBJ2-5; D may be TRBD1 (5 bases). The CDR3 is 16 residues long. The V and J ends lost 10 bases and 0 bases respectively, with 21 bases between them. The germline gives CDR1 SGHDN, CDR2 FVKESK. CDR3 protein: CATSKTLGAYQETQYF. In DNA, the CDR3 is TGTGCCACTTCTAAGACCCTAGGGGCTTACCAAGAGACCCAGTACTTC.

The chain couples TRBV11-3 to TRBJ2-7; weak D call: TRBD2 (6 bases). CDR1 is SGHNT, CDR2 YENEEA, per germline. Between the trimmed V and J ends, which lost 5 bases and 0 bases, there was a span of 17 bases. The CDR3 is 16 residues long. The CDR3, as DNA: TGTGCCAGCAGCGAGAGGTACATGGGACTCTCCTACGAGCAGTACTTC. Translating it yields CASSERYMGLSYEQYF. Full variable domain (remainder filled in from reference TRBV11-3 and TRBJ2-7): EAGVVQSPRYKIIEKKQPVAFWCNPISGHNTLYWYLQNLGQGPELLIRYENEEAVDDSQLPKDRFSAERLKGVDSTLKIQPAELGDSAVYLCASSERYMGLSYEQYFGPGTRLTVT.

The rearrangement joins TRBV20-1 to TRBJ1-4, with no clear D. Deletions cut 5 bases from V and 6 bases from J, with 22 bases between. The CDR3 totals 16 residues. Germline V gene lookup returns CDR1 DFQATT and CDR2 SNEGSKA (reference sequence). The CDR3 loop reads CSAPAPGFRKYEKLFF. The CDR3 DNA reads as TGCAGTGCTCCGGCCCCCGGTTTTCGGAAGTATGAAAAACTGTTTTTT.

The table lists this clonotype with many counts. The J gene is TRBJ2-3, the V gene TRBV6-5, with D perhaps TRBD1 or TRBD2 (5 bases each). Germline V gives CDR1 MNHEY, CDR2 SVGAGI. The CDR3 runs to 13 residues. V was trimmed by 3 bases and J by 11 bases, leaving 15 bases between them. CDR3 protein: CASSYVGTEVQYF. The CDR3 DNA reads TGTGCCAGCAGTTATGTAGGGACGGAAGTGCAGTATTTT.

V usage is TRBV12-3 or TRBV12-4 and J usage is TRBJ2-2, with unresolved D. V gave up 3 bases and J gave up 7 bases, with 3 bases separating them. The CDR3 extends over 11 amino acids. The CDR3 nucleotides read TGTGCCAGCAGTTTGGACGGGGAGCTGTTTTTT. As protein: CASSLDGELFF.

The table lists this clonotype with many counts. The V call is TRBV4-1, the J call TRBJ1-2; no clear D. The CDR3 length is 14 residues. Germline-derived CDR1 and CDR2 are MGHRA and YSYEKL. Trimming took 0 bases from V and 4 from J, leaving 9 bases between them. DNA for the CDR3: TGCGCCAGCAGCCAAGAGTTACGTTCCTATGGCTACACCTTC. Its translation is CASSQELRSYGYTF.

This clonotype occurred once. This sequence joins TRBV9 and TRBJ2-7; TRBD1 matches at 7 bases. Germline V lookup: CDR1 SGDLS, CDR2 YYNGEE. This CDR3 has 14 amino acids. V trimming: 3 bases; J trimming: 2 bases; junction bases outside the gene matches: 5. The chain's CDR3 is CASSDGTDPYEQYF. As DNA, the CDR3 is TGTGCCAGCAGCGATGGGACAGACCCCTACGAGCAGTACTTC.

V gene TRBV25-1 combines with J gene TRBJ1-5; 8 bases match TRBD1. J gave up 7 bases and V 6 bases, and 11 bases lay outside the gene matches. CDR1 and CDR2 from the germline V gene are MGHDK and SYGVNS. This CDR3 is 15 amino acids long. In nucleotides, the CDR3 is TGTGCCAGCAGCTCCCTTGGGACAGGAGGACAGCCCCAGCATTTT. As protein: CASSSLGTGGQPQHF.

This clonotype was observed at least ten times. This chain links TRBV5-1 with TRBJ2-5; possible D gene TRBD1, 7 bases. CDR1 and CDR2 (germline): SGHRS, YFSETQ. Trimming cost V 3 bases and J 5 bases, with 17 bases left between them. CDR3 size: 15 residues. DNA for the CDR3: TGCGCCAGCAGCTCGGGCCAGGGGGGTAAGGAGACCCAGTACTTC. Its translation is CASSSGQGGKETQYF.

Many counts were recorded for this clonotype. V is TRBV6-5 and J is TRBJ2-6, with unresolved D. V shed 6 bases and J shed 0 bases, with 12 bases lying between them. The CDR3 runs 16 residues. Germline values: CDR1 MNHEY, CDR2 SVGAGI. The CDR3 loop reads CASRNPSGSGANVLTF. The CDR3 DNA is TGTGCCAGCAGGAATCCGTCGGGCTCTGGGGCCAACGTCCTGACTTTC.

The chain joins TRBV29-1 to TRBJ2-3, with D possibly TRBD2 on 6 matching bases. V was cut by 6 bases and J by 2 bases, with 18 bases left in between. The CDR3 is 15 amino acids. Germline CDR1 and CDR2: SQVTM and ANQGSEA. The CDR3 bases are TGCAGCGTCGAGAACCTAGCGAAAGACACAGATACGCAGTATTTT. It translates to CSVENLAKDTDTQYF.

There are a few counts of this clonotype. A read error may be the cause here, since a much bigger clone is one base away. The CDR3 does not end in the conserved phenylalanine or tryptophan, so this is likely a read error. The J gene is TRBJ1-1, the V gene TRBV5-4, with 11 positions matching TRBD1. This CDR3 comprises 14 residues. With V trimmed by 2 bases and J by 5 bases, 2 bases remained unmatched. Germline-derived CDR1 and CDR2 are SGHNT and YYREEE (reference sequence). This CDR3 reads CASSFGQGATEAFC. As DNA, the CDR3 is TGTGCCAGCAGCTTTGGACAGGGGGCAACTGAAGCTTTCTGT.

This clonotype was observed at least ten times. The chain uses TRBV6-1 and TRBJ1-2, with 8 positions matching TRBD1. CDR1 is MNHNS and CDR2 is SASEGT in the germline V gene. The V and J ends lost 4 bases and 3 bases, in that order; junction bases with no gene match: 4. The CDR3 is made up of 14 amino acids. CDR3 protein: CASSVTTGDYGYTF. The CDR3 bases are TGTGCCAGCAGTGTTACGACAGGGGACTATGGCTACACCTTC.

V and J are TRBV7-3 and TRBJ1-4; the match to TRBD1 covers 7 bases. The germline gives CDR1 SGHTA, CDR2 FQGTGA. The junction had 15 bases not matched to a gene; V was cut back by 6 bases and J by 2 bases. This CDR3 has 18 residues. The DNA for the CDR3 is TGTGCCAGCAGAACTACAGGGGATGGGGCCACGACTAATGAAAAACTGTTTTTT. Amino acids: CASRTTGDGATTNEKLFF. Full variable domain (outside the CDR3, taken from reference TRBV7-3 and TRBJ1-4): GAGVSQTPSNKVTEKGKYVELRCDPISGHTALYWYRQSLGQGPEFLIYFQGTGAADDSGLPNDRFFAVRPEGSVSTLKIQRTERGDSAVYLCASRTTGDGATTNEKLFFGSGTQLSVL.

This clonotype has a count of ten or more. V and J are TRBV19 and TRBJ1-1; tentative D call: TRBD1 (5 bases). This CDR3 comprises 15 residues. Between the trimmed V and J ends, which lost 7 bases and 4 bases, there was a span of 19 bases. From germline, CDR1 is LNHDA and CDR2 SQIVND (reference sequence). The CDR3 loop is CASTLARGIGTEAFF. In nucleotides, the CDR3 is TGTGCCAGTACCCTCGCGAGGGGAATCGGCACTGAAGCTTTCTTT.

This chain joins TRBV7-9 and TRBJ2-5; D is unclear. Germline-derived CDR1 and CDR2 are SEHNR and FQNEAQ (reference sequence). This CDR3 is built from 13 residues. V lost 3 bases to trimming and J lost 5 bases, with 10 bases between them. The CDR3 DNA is TGTGCCAGCAGCTTGCCCAACCGGGAGACCCAGTACTTC. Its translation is CASSLPNRETQYF.

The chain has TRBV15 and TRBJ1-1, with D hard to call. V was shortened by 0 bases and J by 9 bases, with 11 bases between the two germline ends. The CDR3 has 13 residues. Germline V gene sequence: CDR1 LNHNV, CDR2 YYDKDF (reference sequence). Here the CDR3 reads CATSRDARNKAFF. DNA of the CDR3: TGTGCCACCAGCAGAGATGCCAGAAATAAAGCTTTCTTT.

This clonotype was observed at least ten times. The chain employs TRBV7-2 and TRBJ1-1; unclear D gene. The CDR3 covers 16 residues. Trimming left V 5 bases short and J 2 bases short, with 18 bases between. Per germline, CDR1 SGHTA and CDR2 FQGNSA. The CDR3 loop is CASSPFSSDLNTEAFF. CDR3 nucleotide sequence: TGTGCCAGCAGCCCCTTCTCTAGTGACCTTAACACTGAAGCTTTCTTT. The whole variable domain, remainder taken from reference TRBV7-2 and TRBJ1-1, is GAGVSQSPSNKVTEKGKDVELRCDPISGHTALYWYRQSLGQGLEFLIYFQGNSAPDKSGLPSDRFSAERTGGSVSTLTIQRTQQEDSAVYLCASSPFSSDLNTEAFFGQGTRLTVV.

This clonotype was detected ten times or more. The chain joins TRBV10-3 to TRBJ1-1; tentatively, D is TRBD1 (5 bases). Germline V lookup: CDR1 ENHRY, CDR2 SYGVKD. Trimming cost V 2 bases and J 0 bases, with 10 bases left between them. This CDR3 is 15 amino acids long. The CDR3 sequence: CAISETGVMNTEAFF. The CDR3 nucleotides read TGTGCCATCAGTGAGACAGGAGTCATGAACACTGAAGCTTTCTTT.

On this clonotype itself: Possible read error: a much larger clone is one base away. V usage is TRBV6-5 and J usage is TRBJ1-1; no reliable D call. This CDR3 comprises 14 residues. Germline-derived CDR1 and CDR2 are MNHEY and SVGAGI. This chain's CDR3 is CASRPEFQNIEAFF. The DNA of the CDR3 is TGTGCCAGCAGGCCAGAGTTTCAGAACATTGAAGCTTTCTTT.

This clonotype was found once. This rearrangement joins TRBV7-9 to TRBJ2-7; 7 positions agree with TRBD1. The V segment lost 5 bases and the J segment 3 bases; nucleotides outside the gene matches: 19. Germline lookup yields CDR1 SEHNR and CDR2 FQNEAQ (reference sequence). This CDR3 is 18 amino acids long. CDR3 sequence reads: CASSTGRGTGTIGYEQYF. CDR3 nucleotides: TGTGCCAGCAGCACAGGCAGGGGGACCGGAACTATAGGCTACGAGCAGTACTTC.

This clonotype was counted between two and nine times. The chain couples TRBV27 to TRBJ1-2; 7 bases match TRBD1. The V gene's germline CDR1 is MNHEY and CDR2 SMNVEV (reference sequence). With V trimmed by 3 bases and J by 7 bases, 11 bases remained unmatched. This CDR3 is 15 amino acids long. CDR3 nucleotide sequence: TGTGCCAGCAGTTTGACAGGGCCCCGGATCGGTGGCTACACCTTC. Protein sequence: CASSLTGPRIGGYTF.

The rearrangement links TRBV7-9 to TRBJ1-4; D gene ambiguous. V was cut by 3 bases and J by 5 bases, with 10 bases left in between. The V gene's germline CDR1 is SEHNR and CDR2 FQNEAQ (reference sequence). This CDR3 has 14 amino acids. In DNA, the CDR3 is TGTGCCAGCAGCTTGCTTGGGCCCAATGAAAAACTGTTTTTT. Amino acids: CASSLLGPNEKLFF.

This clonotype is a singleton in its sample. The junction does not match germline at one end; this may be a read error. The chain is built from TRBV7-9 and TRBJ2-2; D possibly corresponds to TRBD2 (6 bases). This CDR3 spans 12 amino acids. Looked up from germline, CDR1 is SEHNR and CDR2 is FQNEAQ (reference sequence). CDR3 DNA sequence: TGTGCCAGCAGATACAGGATCGGGGGGCTGTTTTTT. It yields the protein CASRYRIGGLFF.

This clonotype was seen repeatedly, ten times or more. The CDR3 DNA sequence: TGCAGTGCTTTCGTTTCGGGGGGGAATCAGCCCCAGCATTTT. Translation gives CSAFVSGGNQPQHF. The gene calls are TRBV20-1 and TRBJ1-5; D might be TRBD1 (5 bases). The CDR3 totals 14 residues. The V and J ends lost 5 bases and 4 bases respectively, with 15 bases between them. Germline CDR1 reads DFQATT; CDR2 reads SNEGSKA (reference sequence).